Sequencing of this TCR beta chain was carried out in a study of technical replicates of blood from a few donors. Germline V gives CDR1 SGHTS, CDR2 YDEGEE. Losses at the gene ends were 6 bases for V and 0 bases for J; bases not matched to a gene: 4. This CDR3 has 14 residues. Data came from immunoSEQ multiplex PCR; TCRdb stores just in-frame clones and leaves some out. Here the sample spans roughly 80,000 clones, 93% being singletons. The rearrangement joins TRBV5-8 to TRBJ2-7; 9 nucleotides align to TRBD2. This sequence originates from a human donor in good health. Sequences were obtained from T cells isolated from PBMCs. The chain's CDR3 is CASTLSGSSYEQYF. DNA for the CDR3: TGTGCCAGCACCCTTAGCGGGAGCTCCTACGAGCAGTACTTC.